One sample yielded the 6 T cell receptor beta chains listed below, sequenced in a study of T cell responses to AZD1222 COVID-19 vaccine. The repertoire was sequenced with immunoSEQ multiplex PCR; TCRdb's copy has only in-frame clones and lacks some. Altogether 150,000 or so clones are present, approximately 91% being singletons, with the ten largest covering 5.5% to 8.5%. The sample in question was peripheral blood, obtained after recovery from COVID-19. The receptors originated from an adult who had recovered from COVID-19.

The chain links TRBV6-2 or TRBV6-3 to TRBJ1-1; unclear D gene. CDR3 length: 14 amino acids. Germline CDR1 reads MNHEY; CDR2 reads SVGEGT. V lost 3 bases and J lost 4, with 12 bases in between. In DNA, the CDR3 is TGTGCCAGCAGTTATCCCCAGCTCTTCACTGAAGCTTTCTTT. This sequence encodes CASSYPQLFTEAFF.

CDR3 residues: CASSPRGGVNEQFF. The CDR3 nucleotides are TGTGCCAGCAGCCCGAGGGGAGGGGTCAATGAGCAGTTCTTC. This sequence joins TRBV9 and TRBJ2-1; 7 bases agree with TRBD2. The CDR3 is 14 amino acids. CDR1 is SGDLS and CDR2 is YYNGEE in the germline V gene. V lost 4 bases to trimming and J lost 6 bases; unmatched junction nucleotides: 7.

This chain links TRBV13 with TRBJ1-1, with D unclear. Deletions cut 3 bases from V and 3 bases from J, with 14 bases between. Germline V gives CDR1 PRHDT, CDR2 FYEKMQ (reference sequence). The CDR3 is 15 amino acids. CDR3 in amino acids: CASSFTVGYDTEAFF. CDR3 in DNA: TGTGCCAGCAGCTTTACGGTCGGTTATGACACTGAAGCTTTCTTT.

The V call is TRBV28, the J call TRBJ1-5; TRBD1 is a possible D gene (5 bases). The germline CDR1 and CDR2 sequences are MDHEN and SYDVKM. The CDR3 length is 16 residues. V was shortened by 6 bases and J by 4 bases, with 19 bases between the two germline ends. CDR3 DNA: TGTGCCAGCAGCAGTCCTAGGGGCGGGGGGAATCAGCCCCAGCATTTT. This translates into CASSSPRGGGNQPQHF.

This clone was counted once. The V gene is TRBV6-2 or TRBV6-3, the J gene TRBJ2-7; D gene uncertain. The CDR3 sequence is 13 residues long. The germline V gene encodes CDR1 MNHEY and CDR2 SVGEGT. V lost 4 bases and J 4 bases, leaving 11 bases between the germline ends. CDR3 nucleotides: TGTGCCAGCAGTTTGTTGCTGGGGTACGAGCAGTACTTC. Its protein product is CASSLLLGYEQYF.

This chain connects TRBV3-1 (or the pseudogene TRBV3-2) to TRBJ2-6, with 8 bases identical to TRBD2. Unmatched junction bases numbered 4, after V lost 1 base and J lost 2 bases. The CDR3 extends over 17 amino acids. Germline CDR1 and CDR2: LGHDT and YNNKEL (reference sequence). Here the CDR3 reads CASSQVPGGAGANVLTF. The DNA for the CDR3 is TGTGCCAGCAGCCAAGTACCGGGAGGGGCTGGGGCCAACGTCCTGACTTTC.